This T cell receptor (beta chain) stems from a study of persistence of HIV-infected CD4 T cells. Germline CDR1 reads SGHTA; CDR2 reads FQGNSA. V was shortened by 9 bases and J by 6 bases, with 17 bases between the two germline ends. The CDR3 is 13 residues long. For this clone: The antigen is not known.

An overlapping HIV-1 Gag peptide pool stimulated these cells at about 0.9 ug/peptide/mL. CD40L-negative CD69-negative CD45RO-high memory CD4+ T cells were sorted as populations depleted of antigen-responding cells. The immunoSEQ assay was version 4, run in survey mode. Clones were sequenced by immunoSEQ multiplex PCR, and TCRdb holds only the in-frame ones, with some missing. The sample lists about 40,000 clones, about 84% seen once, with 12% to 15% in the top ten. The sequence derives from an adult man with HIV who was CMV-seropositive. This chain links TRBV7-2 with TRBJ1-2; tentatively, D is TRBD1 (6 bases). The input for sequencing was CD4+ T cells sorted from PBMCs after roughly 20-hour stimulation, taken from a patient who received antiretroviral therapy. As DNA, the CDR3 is TGTGCCAGTTCTGAACAGGGCGTACATGGCTACACCTTC. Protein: CASSEQGVHGYTF.